The following is a T cell receptor beta chain sequence with its context. Its matching antigen is unknown. This entry comes from a study of high-grade serous ovarian cancer treatment subgroups. Tumor tissue was taken before any definitive surgery or chemotherapy was given. Assay used: immunoSEQ multiplex PCR; TCRdb lists only in-frame clones, some missing. Seen here are under 30,000 clones, around 80% observed once, and the top ten hold 2.1%. This CDR3 is built from 15 residues. Germline trimming cut 3 bases from V and 2 bases from J; bases unmatched to any gene: 5. Germline V gene sequence: CDR1 SGHDN, CDR2 FVKESK. Study conclusions and caveats: Different patients shared almost no repertoire; same-patient tumors shared about 0.11 to 0.79. Spatial context was lost because tumors were sequenced in bulk.

The receptor comes from a human donor with high-grade serous ovarian cancer. Sequencing used tumor tissue. The chain has TRBV14 and TRBJ2-3; TRBD2 matches 7 bases. CDR3 sequence reads: CASSHPSGTTDTQYF. The CDR3, as DNA: TGTGCCAGCAGCCACCCCAGCGGGACCACAGATACGCAGTATTTT. Drawing the rest from reference TRBV14 and TRBJ2-3, the complete variable domain is EAGVTQFPSHSVIEKGQTVTLRCDPISGHDNLYWYRRVMGKEIKFLLHFVKESKQDESGMPNNRFLAERTGGTYSTLKVQPAELEDSGVYFCASSHPSGTTDTQYFGPGTRLTVL.